This section outlines one T cell receptor beta chain sequence together with its context. The entry originates in a study of blood T cell repertoires in COVID-19. Sequenced by immunoSEQ multiplex PCR; TCRdb stores in-frame clones only, minus some. The data hold about 120,000 clones, with 74% observed a single time. With 5 bases removed from V and 8 bases from J, the gap between germline ends came to 18 bases. The CDR3 is 14 residues long. Germline CDR1 LNHDA, CDR2 SQIVND (reference sequence). This TCR derives from a man in his sixties with acute or convalescent COVID-19. The sequenced material came from peripheral blood. The gene calls are TRBV19 and TRBJ1-2; D is perhaps TRBD1 (5 bases). The CDR3 here is CASSAGLTQIGYTF. The CDR3 coding sequence is TGTGCCAGTAGTGCGGGACTCACGCAAATAGGCTACACCTTC.